This T cell receptor (beta chain) was profiled in a study of T cells in localized non-small cell lung cancer (dated by TCRdb to the early 2020s). In the study overall: T cell repertoires of approximately 250 early-stage NSCLC patients were analyzed, with tumors being compared against uninvolved tumor-adjacent lungs. The cohort comprised 236 treatment-naïve NSCLC patients with resected, localized lung tumors. The mean age of the NSCLC patients was roughly 63 years, with 130 or so men and around 100 women. Findings and caveats that apply to the study as a whole: A median of about 61 of the top 100 tumor clones turned up in the paired uninvolved adjacent lung, and roughly 28 of those clones also ranked among the top 100 of that same adjacent lung. Because the study design was exploratory, TCR variables were selected using unadjusted p-values without false-discovery rate correction. The highest T cell clonality was observed in uninvolved tumor-adjacent lung, where clonality exceeded that of tumor, suggesting that antigenic responses were more focused in uninvolved tumor-adjacent lung. Because multi-region sequencing of the tumors was not done, intratumor heterogeneity could not be ruled out. Higher blood T cell density associated with longer overall survival, while higher adjacent-lung clonality associated with shorter survival.

Looking up the germline V gene yields CDR1 SGHTA and CDR2 FQGTGA. V and J are trimmed by 2 bases and 6 bases, and the gene matches miss 5 bases of the junction. The CDR3 numbers 16 residues from cysteine through phenylalanine. Only the CDR3 DNA stays, 48 bases, in frame from base 1. As concerns this clone: Its antigen is not yet known. No base qualities exist here, and no much larger clone lies one base off it.

TCR beta CDR3 regions were sequenced from DNA using the immunoSEQ Assay. The authors processed their data as follows. T cell density was computed as TCR beta template counts normalized to usable DNA estimated by amplifying housekeeping genes. Richness was estimated with the preseqR package, extrapolating to 400,000 templates for PBMC samples and 120,000 templates for tissue samples. Clonality was calculated as one minus Pielou's evenness. Tissue-enriched TCRs were identified by differential abundance testing using productive amino-acid clonotypes, minimum total count 5 and alpha 0.1. Repertoire overlap between compartments was quantified with the Jaccard Index and Morisita Overlap Index. GLIPH grouped TCR beta CDR3s together with public tetramer-defined viral CDR3s, and a viral motif had to include at least three viral sequences and also show V-gene enrichment. TCRdb obtained this table from immuneACCESS and retained in-frame rearrangements with V and J assigned. These tables miss some clones; where compared with another copy, unresolved V genes account for less than half of the shortfall, and the remainder is unexplained. The DNA was the basis for D and trimming; V, J and clone size are from that table. The sample table shows 100,000 to 150,000 clones, and more than 80% are seen once. Over 1.5% of the sample belongs to the ten largest clones.

At diagnosis, tumor, uninvolved tumor-adjacent lung and peripheral blood were collected and then preserved as a mix of FFPE and fresh-frozen material. For TCR repertoire profiling, blood samples were analyzed in the form of peripheral blood mononuclear cells. The sequence is built from TRBV7-3 and TRBJ2-1; 12 nucleotides in the junction match TRBD1. The sequence came from a female donor at least 60 years old with stage I lung adenocarcinoma. Sample: peripheral blood, taken before any cancer treatment. The CDR3 region: CASSLLGTGGFNEQFF. The DNA reads TGTGCCAGCAGCTTACTCGGGACAGGGGGCTTCAATGAGCAGTTCTTC.